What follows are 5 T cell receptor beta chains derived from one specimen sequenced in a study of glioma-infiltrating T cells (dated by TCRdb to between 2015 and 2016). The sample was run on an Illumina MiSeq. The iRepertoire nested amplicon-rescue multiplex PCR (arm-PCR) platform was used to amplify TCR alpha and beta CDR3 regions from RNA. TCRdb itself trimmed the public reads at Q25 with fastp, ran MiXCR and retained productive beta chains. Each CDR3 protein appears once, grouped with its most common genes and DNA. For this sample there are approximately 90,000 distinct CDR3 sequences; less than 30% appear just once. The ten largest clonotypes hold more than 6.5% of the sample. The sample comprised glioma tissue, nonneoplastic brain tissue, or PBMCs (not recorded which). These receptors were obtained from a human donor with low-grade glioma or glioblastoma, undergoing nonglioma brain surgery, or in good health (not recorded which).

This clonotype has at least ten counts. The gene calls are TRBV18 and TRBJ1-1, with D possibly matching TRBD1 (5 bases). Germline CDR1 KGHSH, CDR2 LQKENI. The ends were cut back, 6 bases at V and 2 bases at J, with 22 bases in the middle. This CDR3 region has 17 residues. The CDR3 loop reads CASSPQGGRRINTEAFF. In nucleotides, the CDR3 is TGTGCCAGCTCCCCGCAGGGAGGGCGAAGAATTAACACTGAAGCTTTCTTT.

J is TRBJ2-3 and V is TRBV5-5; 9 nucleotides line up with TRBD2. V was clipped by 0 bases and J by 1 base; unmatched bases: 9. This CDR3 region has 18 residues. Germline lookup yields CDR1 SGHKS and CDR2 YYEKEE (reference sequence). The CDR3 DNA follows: TGTGCCAGCAGCTTGGCCGGCGGGAGGGCCTCTGGCACAGATACGCAGTATTTT. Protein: CASSLAGGRASGTDTQYF.

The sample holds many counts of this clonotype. The CDR3 DNA reads TGTGCCAGCAGTGAAGTTGCGAATTCACCCCTCCACTTT. It codes for CASSEVANSPLHF. This chain uses TRBV2 with TRBJ1-6; D remains unclear. This CDR3 spans 13 amino acids. Trimming removed 1 base from V and 7 bases from J, with 5 bases in between. Germline lookup yields CDR1 SNHLY and CDR2 FYNNEI.

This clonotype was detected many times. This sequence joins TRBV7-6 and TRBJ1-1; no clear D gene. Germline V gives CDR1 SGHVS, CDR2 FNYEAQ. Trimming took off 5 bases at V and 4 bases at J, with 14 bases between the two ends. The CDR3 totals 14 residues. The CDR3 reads CASSEGPGGTEAFF. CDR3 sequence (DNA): TGTGCCAGCAGCGAAGGACCGGGCGGCACTGAAGCTTTCTTT.

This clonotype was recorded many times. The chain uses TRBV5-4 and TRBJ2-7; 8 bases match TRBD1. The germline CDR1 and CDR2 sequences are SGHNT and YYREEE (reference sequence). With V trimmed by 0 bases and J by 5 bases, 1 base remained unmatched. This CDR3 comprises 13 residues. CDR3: CASSLDRGNEQYF. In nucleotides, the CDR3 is TGTGCCAGCAGCTTGGACAGGGGGAACGAGCAGTACTTC.